Sequencing of this T cell receptor beta chain was carried out in a study of regulatory T cells in long-lasting Graves disease. Time point defined: persistent/refractory GD, antithyroid drugs over 5 years with positive TRAb. From RNA extracted from PBMCs, the TCR library was made. Sequencing libraries for TCR beta were prepared with iRepertoire HTBI primers and Arm-PCR of CDR3 regions. A single record per CDR3 protein comes from TCRdb applying MiXCR to the multiplex PCR reads. The table includes 650,000 to 700,000 distinct CDR3 sequences, 30% detected once. The CDR3 extends over 13 amino acids. Between the trimmed V and J ends, which lost 5 bases and 6 bases, there was a span of 14 bases. Per germline, CDR1 KGHSH and CDR2 LQKENI.

This rearrangement joins TRBV18 to TRBJ2-7, with TRBD1 as a possible D gene (5 bases). The sequenced sample was peripheral blood mononuclear cells (PBMCs), obtained when the disease was refractory, from a patient treated with antithyroid drugs. The clonotype was recovered from a female donor with Graves disease. CDR3 sequence: CASSWGRAGEQYF. The CDR3 DNA reads as TGTGCCAGCTCATGGGGCAGGGCCGGCGAGCAGTACTTC.